This TCR beta chain was recorded in a study of CD8+ T cells in alopecia areata. RNA, once extracted, was reverse transcribed into cDNA for use as the sequencing template. The method was immunoSEQ multiplex PCR; TCRdb's version includes in-frame clones alone and lacks a portion of them. In the table there are a few hundred thousand clones, 30% to 40% of which are singletons. The CDR3 has 14 amino acids. Germline loops: CDR1 MNHEY, CDR2 SVGAGI. V lost 4 bases, J lost 2 bases, and 5 bases stayed unmatched. The treatment: oral pan-JAK inhibitor, 5-10 mg twice daily. This clone occurred a few times. The sequence was collected from a human donor with alopecia areata. This sample comprised CD4+ T cells sorted from blood, obtained around week 31, from a patient treated with tofacitinib. V and J are TRBV6-5 and TRBJ2-7; 7 nucleotides align to TRBD1. In nucleotides, the CDR3 is TGTGCCAGCAGTTTGGACAGGAGCGCCTACGAGCAGTACTTC. Amino acid sequence: CASSLDRSAYEQYF.